These T cell receptor beta chains were read from a single sample in a study of blood T cell repertoires in COVID-19. Here immunoSEQ multiplex PCR was the method, and the copy in TCRdb shows in-frame clones only, minus some. The profile shows just over 650,000 clones, more than 80% of them singletons. The material sequenced was peripheral blood. The receptor source for this set is a woman in her late teens or twenties with acute or convalescent COVID-19. Each CDR3 is given with its conserved first and last residue. D genes are given only for firm matches. Clone sizes are given selectively: once, few, many, or a class where the clone is expanded.

.	TRBJ2-7	.	TRBV6-5	CASSYSVGGGWEQYF	TGTGCCAGCAGTTACTCGGTCGGTGGAGGATGGGAGCAGTACTTC
TRBD1	TRBJ1-1	once	TRBV19	CASTDRAMNTEAFF	TGTGCCAGTACGGACAGGGCAATGAACACTGAAGCTTTCTTT
TRBD2	TRBJ2-1	.	TRBV24-1	CATRTGTNNEQFF	TGTGCCACCCGGACCGGGACTAACAATGAGCAGTTCTTC
TRBD1	TRBJ1-2	.	TRBV5-1	CASSWTGGADYGYTF	TGCGCCAGCAGCTGGACAGGGGGCGCAGACTATGGCTACACCTTC
.	TRBJ2-7	.	TRBV6-6	CASSYRGSSSYEQYF	TGTGCCAGCAGTTACCGGGGGTCAAGCTCCTACGAGCAGTACTTC
TRBD1	TRBJ1-2	.	TRBV7-6	CASSKGQGSGYGYTF	TGTGCCAGCAGCAAGGGACAGGGTAGCGGCTATGGCTACACCTTC
.	TRBJ2-6	.	TRBV7-8	CASSPGHLKGANVLTF	TGTGCCAGCAGCCCGGGACACCTTAAAGGGGCCAACGTCCTGACTTTC
.	TRBJ1-2	.	TRBV7-8	CASSFRGPYGYTF	TGTGCCAGCAGCTTCAGGGGCCCCTATGGCTACACCTTC
.	TRBJ1-6	.	TRBV3-1/TRBV3-2	CASSQDLRSSPLHF	TGTGCCAGCAGCCAAGATCTGAGGAGTTCACCCCTCCACTTT
TRBD1	TRBJ1-1	.	TRBV30	CAWTTGTGEAFF	TGTGCCTGGACCACTGGGACAGGGGAAGCTTTCTTT
.	TRBJ2-1	.	TRBV4-2	CASSQDKSSYNEQFF	TGTGCCAGCAGCCAAGATAAGAGCTCCTACAATGAGCAGTTCTTC
.	TRBJ2-1	.	TRBV7-9	CASSEQSNEQFF	TGTGCCAGCAGCGAACAGAGCAATGAGCAGTTCTTC
.	TRBJ2-7	.	TRBV6-2/TRBV6-3	CASSFPLYEQYF	TGTGCCAGCAGTTTCCCCCTTTACGAGCAGTACTTC
.	TRBJ2-7	once	TRBV7-9	CASSFGDTTYEQYF	TGTGCCAGCAGCTTCGGGGACACCACCTACGAGCAGTACTTC
.	TRBJ1-1	.	TRBV12-5	CASGPGDPNTEAFF	TGTGCTAGTGGTCCAGGGGACCCGAACACTGAAGCTTTCTTT
.	TRBJ1-2	.	TRBV27	CASSWDSNYGYTF	TGTGCCAGCAGTTGGGACTCCAACTATGGCTACACCTTC
TRBD1	TRBJ2-4	.	TRBV29-1	CSAANTGGDPDF	TGCAGCGCCGCCAATACAGGGGGTGATCCTGACTTC
.	TRBJ2-5	once	TRBV6-5	CASSYSGGVWETQYF	TGTGCCAGCAGTTACTCGGGCGGGGTTTGGGAGACCCAGTACTTC
TRBD1	TRBJ1-3	.	TRBV7-9	CASSRRGLGGNTIYF	TGTGCCAGCAGCCGCAGGGGGCTCGGTGGAAACACCATATATTTT
.	TRBJ1-5	.	TRBV5-6	CASSLGPNSNQPQHF	TGTGCCAGCAGCTTGGGGCCGAATAGCAATCAGCCCCAGCATTTT
.	TRBJ2-3	.	TRBV29-1	CSVEDPSDTQYF	TGCAGCGTTGAAGATCCGTCAGATACGCAGTATTTT
.	TRBJ2-7	.	TRBV29-1	CSVEDRGTSYEQYF	TGCAGCGTTGAAGACCGCGGGACCTCCTACGAGCAGTACTTC
TRBD1	TRBJ2-1	.	TRBV7-3	CASSLEGATYNEQFF	TGTGCCAGCAGCTTAGAGGGGGCGACCTACAATGAGCAGTTCTTC
.	TRBJ1-2	.	TRBV29-1	CSVDWPNYGYTF	TGCAGCGTTGATTGGCCGAACTATGGCTACACCTTC
TRBD1	TRBJ2-1	once	TRBV5-8	CASSSGGWGQVHPEQFF	TGTGCCAGCAGCTCAGGGGGGTGGGGACAGGTCCACCCTGAGCAGTTCTTC
TRBD1	TRBJ2-7	.	TRBV5-4	CASSLGDRGEQYF	TGTGCCAGCAGCTTGGGTGACAGGGGCGAGCAGTACTTC
TRBD1	TRBJ2-2	.	TRBV6-6	CASSRAPGTGGSANTGELFF	TGTGCCAGCAGCCGAGCTCCCGGGACAGGGGGTAGTGCGAACACCGGGGAGCTGTTTTTT
.	TRBJ2-7	.	TRBV6-5	CASRTRSRGEQYF	TGTGCCAGCAGGACCAGATCACGCGGCGAGCAGTACTTC
.	TRBJ1-4	.	TRBV4-3	CASRPRDGVGEKLFF	TGCGCCAGCAGACCCCGCGACGGAGTTGGTGAAAAACTGTTTTTT
TRBD1	TRBJ1-2	.	TRBV7-2	CASSSDRGGGYTF	TGTGCCAGCAGCTCTGACAGGGGAGGGGGCTACACCTTC
TRBD1	TRBJ1-2	.	TRBV27	CASSLDRVGYGYTF	TGTGCCAGCAGTTTAGACAGGGTTGGATATGGCTACACCTTC
.	TRBJ2-7	.	TRBV27	CASSSLSDLRANEQYF	TGTGCCAGCAGTTCCCTCTCGGACCTGCGGGCCAACGAGCAGTACTTC
.	TRBJ1-5	.	TRBV19	CASSISGHSNQPQHF	TGTGCCAGTAGTATTTCGGGACATAGCAATCAGCCCCAGCATTTT
.	TRBJ1-1	.	TRBV10-3	CARNPHGGGRAFF	TGTGCCAGAAACCCTCACGGGGGAGGGAGGGCTTTCTTT
.	TRBJ1-4	few	TRBV5-1	CASSLGLYPGDYQTNEKLFF	TGCGCCAGCAGCCTCGGGCTATATCCGGGGGACTACCAAACTAATGAAAAACTGTTTTTT
TRBD2	TRBJ2-7	.	TRBV4-1	CASSPLPAGTHYEQYF	TGCGCCAGCAGCCCCCTGCCAGCGGGGACCCACTACGAGCAGTACTTC
.	TRBJ2-5	.	TRBV6-1	CASSEVGATDQETQYF	TGTGCCAGCAGTGAGGTCGGTGCAACAGACCAAGAGACCCAGTACTTC
.	TRBJ1-2	.	TRBV6-2/TRBV6-3	CASRPWTVLEDYGYTF	TGTGCCAGCAGACCTTGGACAGTCCTGGAGGACTATGGCTACACCTTC
TRBD2	TRBJ2-1	.	TRBV6-5	CASIGLVGNEQFF	TGTGCCAGCATTGGACTAGTGGGGAATGAGCAGTTCTTC
TRBD2	TRBJ2-3	once	TRBV7-8	CASSFLEGLDTDTQYF	TGTGCCAGCAGCTTCCTCGAGGGACTAGACACAGATACGCAGTATTTT
.	TRBJ1-5	.	TRBV6-6	CASSSRDNQPQHF	TGTGCCAGCAGTTCCAGGGATAATCAGCCCCAGCATTTT
.	TRBJ1-5	.	TRBV5-1	CASSIEPQGNQPQHF	TGCGCCAGCAGCATTGAGCCTCAGGGGAATCAGCCCCAGCATTTT
TRBD1	TRBJ1-2	.	TRBV18	CASSTRTGESRTFDGYTF	TGTGCCAGCTCAACCCGGACAGGGGAATCTCGGACTTTCGATGGCTACACCTTC
.	TRBJ2-3	.	TRBV9	CASSVDRETSTDTQYF	TGTGCCAGCAGCGTAGATAGAGAGACTAGCACAGATACGCAGTATTTT
TRBD1	TRBJ1-1	few	TRBV7-8	CASSATGGNTEAFF	TGTGCCAGCAGCGCAACAGGGGGCAACACTGAAGCTTTCTTT
.	TRBJ1-1	once	TRBV27	CASSPRRGGGEAFF	TGTGCCAGCAGTCCGCGCCGGGGGGGTGGTGAAGCTTTCTTT
.	TRBJ1-4	.	TRBV28	CASSFRGGEEKLFF	TGTGCCAGCAGTTTTAGAGGGGGGGAAGAAAAACTGTTTTTT
.	TRBJ1-3	.	TRBV2	CASSVETVPSGNTIYF	TGTGCCAGCAGTGTGGAGACGGTGCCCTCTGGAAACACCATATATTTT
.	TRBJ1-5	.	TRBV24-1	CATSDSLDRAKHQPQHF	TGTGCCACCAGTGACAGTCTGGACAGAGCAAAACATCAGCCCCAGCATTTT
.	TRBJ1-1	.	TRBV2	CASSIGVTEAFF	TGTGCCAGCAGTATCGGGGTCACTGAAGCTTTCTTT
.	TRBJ2-7	.	TRBV9	CASSSLFEGEQYF	TGTGCCAGCAGCTCTCTATTCGAGGGCGAGCAGTACTTC
.	TRBJ1-1	.	TRBV18	CASSPGGRAEAFF	TGTGCCAGCTCACCGGGGGGGAGGGCTGAAGCTTTCTTT
.	TRBJ1-2	.	TRBV29-1	CSVSENYGYTF	TGCAGCGTTTCCGAGAACTATGGCTACACCTTC